The present entry profiles one TCR beta chain with its context. No antigen is known for it. These data are taken from a study of T cell responses to AZD1222 COVID-19 vaccine. For the study at large: Pooling of second doses given at about 4 or about 12 weeks was done. Regarding the study as a whole: Clonal diversity may have been underestimated in mostly white British donors. Among those given AZD1222, only six were seropositive at baseline. Vaccine-associated CD4 TCRs spanned spike, dominant at 160-218 and 743-854.

In germline, CDR1 is SGHKS, CDR2 YYEKEE (reference sequence). The CDR3 has 15 amino acids. The ends lost 4 bases at V and 5 bases at J; junction bases unmatched: 8. Here immunoSEQ multiplex PCR was the method, and the copy in TCRdb shows in-frame clones only, minus some. The sample consists of more than 85,000 clones, around 90% of them appearing once. The source material was peripheral blood, sampled on day 0 of AZD1222 vaccination. The sequence was collected from an adult in good health. V usage is TRBV5-5 and J usage is TRBJ1-5; 8 bases match TRBD1. This chain's CDR3 is CASSNLDREDQPQHF. CDR3 DNA sequence: TGTGCCAGCAGCAACCTGGACAGGGAGGATCAGCCCCAGCATTTT.